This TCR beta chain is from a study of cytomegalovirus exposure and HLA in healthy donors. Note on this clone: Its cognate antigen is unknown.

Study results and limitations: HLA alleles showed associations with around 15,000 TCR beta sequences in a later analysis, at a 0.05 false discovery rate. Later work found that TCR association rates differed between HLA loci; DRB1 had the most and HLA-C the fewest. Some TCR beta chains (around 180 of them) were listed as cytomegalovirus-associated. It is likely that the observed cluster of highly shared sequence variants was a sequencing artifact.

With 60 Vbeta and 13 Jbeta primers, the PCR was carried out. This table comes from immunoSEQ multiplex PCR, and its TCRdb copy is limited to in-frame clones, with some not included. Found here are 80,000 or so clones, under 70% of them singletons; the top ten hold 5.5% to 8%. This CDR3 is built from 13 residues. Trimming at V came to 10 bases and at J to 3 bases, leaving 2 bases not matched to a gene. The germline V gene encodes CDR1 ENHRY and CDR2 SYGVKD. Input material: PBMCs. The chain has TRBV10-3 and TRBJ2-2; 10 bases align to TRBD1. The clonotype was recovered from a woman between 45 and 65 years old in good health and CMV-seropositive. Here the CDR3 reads CATGQGDTGELFF. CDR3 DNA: TGTGCCACCGGACAGGGGGACACCGGGGAGCTGTTTTTT.